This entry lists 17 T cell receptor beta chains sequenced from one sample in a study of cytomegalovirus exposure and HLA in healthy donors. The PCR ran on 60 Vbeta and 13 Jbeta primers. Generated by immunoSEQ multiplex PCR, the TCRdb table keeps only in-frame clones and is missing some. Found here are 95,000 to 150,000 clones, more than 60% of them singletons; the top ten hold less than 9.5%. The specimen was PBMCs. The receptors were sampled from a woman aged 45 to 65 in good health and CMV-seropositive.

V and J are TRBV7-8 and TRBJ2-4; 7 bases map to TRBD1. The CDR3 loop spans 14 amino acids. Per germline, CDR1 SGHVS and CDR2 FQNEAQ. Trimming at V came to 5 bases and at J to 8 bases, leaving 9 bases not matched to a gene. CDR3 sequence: CASSPGTAGDIQYF. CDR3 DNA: TGTGCCAGCAGCCCGGGGACAGCAGGGGACATTCAGTACTTC.

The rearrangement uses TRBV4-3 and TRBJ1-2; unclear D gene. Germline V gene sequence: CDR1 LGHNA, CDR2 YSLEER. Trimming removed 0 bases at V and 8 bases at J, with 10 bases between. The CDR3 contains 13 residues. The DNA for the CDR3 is TGCGCCAGCAGCCAAGACAGAGGGCGCGGCTACACCTTC. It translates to CASSQDRGRGYTF.

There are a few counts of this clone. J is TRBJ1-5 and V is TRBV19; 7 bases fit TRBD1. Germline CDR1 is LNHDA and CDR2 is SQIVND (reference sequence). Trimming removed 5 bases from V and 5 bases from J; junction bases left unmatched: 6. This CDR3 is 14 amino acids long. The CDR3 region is CASSLRQGHQPQHF. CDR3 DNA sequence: TGTGCCAGTAGTTTGAGACAGGGCCATCAGCCCCAGCATTTT.

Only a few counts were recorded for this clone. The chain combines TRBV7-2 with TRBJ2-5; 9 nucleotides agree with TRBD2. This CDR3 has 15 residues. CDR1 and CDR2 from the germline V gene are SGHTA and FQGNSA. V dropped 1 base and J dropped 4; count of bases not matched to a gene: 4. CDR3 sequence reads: CASSLVAGARETQYF. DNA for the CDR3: TGTGCCAGCAGCTTAGTAGCGGGGGCTAGAGAGACCCAGTACTTC.

The CDR3 here is CASSPQASGAPNTGELFF. The CDR3 nucleotides are TGTGCCAGCAGCCCCCAGGCTAGCGGGGCCCCTAACACCGGGGAGCTGTTTTTT. The V call is TRBV7-6, the J call TRBJ2-2; 9 nucleotides match TRBD2. Germline V gene data show CDR1 as SGHVS and CDR2 as FNYEAQ. This CDR3 has 18 amino acids. V was pared by 5 bases and J by 2 bases, with 12 bases of the junction left unmatched.

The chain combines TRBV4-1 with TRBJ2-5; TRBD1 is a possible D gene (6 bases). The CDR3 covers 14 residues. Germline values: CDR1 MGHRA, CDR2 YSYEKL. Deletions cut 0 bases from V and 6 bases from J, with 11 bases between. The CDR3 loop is CASSQDTGWKTQYF. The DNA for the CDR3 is TGCGCCAGCAGCCAAGATACAGGGTGGAAGACCCAGTACTTC.

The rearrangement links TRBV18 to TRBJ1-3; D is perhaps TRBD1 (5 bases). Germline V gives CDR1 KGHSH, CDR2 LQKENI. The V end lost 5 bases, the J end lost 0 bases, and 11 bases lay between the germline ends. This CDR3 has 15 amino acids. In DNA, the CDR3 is TGTGCCAGCTCAGCTCAGGGCAACTCTGGAAACACCATATATTTT. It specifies CASSAQGNSGNTIYF. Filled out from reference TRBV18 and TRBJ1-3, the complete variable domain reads NAGVMQNPRHLVRRRGQEARLRCSPMKGHSHVYWYRQLPEEGLKFMVYLQKENIIDESGMPKERFSAEFPKEGPSILRIQQVVRGDSAAYFCASSAQGNSGNTIYFGEGSWLTVV.

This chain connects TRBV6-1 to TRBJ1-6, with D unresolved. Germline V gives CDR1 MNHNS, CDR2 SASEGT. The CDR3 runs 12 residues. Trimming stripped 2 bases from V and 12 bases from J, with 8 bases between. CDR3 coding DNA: TGTGCCAGCAGTGAAATCCCCCAACCCCTCCACTTT. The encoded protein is CASSEIPQPLHF.

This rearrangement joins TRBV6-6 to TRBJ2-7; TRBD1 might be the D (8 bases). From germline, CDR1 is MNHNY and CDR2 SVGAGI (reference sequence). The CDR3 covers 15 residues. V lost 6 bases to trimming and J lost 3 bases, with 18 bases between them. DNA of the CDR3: TGTGCCAGCAGCCCCGGACAGGGACTAATCTACGAGCAGTACTTC. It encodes CASSPGQGLIYEQYF.

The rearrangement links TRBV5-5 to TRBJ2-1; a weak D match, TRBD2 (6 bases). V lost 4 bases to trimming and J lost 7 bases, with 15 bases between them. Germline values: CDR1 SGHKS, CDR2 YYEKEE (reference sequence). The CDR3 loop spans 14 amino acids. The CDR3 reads CASSPGGGRNEQFF. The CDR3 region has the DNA TGTGCCAGCAGCCCCGGCGGAGGGAGGAATGAGCAGTTCTTC.

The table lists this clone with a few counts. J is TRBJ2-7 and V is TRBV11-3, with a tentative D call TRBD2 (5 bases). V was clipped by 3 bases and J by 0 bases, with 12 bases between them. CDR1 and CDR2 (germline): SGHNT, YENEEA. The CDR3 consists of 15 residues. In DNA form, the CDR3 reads TGTGCCAGCAGCTTGGCGGACTGGAGCTCCTACGAGCAGTACTTC. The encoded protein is CASSLADWSSYEQYF.

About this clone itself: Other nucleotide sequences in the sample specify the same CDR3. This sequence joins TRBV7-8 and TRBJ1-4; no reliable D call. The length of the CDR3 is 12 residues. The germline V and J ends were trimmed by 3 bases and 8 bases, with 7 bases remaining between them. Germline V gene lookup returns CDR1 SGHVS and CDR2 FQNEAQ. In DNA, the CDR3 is TGTGCCAGCAGCTTCGGAGGGGAAAAACTGTTTTTT. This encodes CASSFGGEKLFF.

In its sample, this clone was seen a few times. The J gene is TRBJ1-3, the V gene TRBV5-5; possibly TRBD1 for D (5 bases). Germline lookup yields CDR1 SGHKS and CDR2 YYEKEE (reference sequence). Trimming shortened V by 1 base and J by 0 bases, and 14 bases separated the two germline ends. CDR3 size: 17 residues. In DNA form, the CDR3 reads TGTGCCAGCAGCTTGTCGGGAGGGGCCTTCTCTGGAAACACCATATATTTT. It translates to CASSLSGGAFSGNTIYF.

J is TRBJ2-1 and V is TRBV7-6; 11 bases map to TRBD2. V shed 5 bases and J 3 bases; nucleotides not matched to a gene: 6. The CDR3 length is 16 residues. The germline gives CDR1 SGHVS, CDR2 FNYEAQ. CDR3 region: CASSPLTSGGYNEQFF. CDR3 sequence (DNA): TGTGCCAGCAGCCCGCTCACTAGCGGGGGCTACAATGAGCAGTTCTTC.

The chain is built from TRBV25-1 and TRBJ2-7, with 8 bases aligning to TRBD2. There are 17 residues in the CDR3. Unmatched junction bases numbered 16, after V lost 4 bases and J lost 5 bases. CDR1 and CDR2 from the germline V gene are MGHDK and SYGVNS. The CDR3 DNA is TGTGCCAGCAGTGCTGATATTGCGAGCGGGAGTTTTCACGAGCAGTACTTC. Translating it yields CASSADIASGSFHEQYF.

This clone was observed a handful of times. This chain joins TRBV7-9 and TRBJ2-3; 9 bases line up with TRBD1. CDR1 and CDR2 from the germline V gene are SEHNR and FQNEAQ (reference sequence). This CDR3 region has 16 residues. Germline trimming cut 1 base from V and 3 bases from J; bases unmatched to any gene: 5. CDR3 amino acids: CASSLGDREGTDTQYF. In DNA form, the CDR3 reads TGTGCCAGCAGCTTAGGGGACAGGGAGGGGACAGATACGCAGTATTTT. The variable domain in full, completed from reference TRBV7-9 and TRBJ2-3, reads DTGVSQNPRHKITKRGQNVTFRCDPISEHNRLYWYRQTLGQGPEFLTYFQNEAQLEKSRLLSDRFSAERPKGSFSTLEIQRTEQGDSAMYLCASSLGDREGTDTQYFGPGTRLTVL.

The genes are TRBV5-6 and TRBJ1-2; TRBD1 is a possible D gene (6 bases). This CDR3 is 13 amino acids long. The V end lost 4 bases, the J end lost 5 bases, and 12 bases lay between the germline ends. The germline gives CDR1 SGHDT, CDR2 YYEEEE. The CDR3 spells CASSPQGGYGYTF. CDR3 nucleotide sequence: TGTGCCAGCAGCCCTCAAGGGGGTTATGGCTACACCTTC.